Described below is a single T cell receptor beta chain sequence and its context. From germline, CDR1 is SGHTA and CDR2 FQGTGA. Trimming shortened V by 0 bases and J by 2 bases, and 13 bases separated the two germline ends. The CDR3 sequence is 16 residues long. The data were obtained in a study of T cell changes during pregnancy in multiple sclerosis. The repertoire was sequenced with immunoSEQ multiplex PCR; TCRdb's copy has only in-frame clones and lacks some. This sample has more than 70,000 clones, with 90% to 95% found just once. The clonotype comes from a female donor in good health, enrolled as a control in a pregnancy study. The rearrangement links TRBV7-3 to TRBJ2-5, with D possibly matching TRBD1 (6 bases). The sample was peripheral blood, taken after pregnancy. The CDR3 DNA is TGTGCCAGCAGCTTAACCGGGACAATGGGGCAAGAGACCCAGTACTTC. It yields the protein CASSLTGTMGQETQYF.